This TCR beta chain stems from a study of T-cell reconstitution after alpha-beta-depleted transplantation in children. Study outcomes and limitations: Newly produced T cells mostly provided counts and TCRbeta diversity after one year, as hyperexpanded clones declined. For some patients, TCRbeta diversity was high at day 60 because of recipient T cells and thymic progenitors that survived.

Germline values: CDR1 SGHDT, CDR2 YYEEEE. The CDR3 covers 15 residues. Trimming took 4 bases from V and 5 from J; bases not matched to a gene: 9. Concerning this clonotype: The antigen is not known.

Preparation of the TCRbeta library was carried out with unique molecular identifiers. A single record per CDR3 protein comes from TCRdb applying MiXCR to the PCR reads. The repertoire has about 110,000 distinct CDR3 sequences, about 9.3% of them found once; the top ten carry under 35%. Specimen: PBMCs, collected before TCRalphabeta/CD19-depleted stem cell transplant. This clonotype originated in a boy between 2 and 10 years old with acute lymphoblastic leukemia, due to receive a stem cell transplant. The chain joins TRBV5-6 to TRBJ2-5, with 9 positions matching TRBD1. The CDR3 is CASSLRQGVVETQYF. CDR3 bases: TGTGCCAGCAGCCTACGACAGGGGGTGGTGGAGACCCAGTACTTC.